This T cell receptor (beta chain) was retrieved from a study of Tregs in tolerant kidney transplant recipients. Study observations and caveats: Activated donor B cell expansion appeared to reveal the most relevant donor-specific TCRbeta repertoire. Biological reproducibility was not directly addressed, but technical replication error appeared minimal. Findings come from small patient numbers and require larger validation.

V was clipped by 4 bases and J by 8 bases, with 19 bases between them. Germline V CDR1 and CDR2: SGHNT, YYREEE (reference sequence). This CDR3 spans 15 amino acids. This clone is a singleton in its sample. Its target is not known. Unstimulated Tregs (CD4+CD25+CD127-) and CD4+CD25- non-Tregs were sorted from PBMCs. Assay: immunoSEQ multiplex PCR; the TCRdb copy retains only in-frame clones and omits some. This sample has roughly 18,000 clones; roughly 82% occur once, and the top ten carry approximately 2.7%. The receptor comes from a human donor in good health. Source material: Tregs from blood. V gene TRBV5-4 combines with J gene TRBJ2-1, with D perhaps being TRBD1 or TRBD2 (6 bases each). The CDR3 loop reads CASSRGGPVHYEQFF. CDR3 sequence (DNA): TGTGCCAGCAGCCGTGGGGGGCCGGTACACTATGAGCAGTTCTTC.